This TCR beta chain derives from a study of cytomegalovirus exposure and HLA in healthy donors. Study-wide findings and caveats: An analysis done earlier found most TCR beta V segments productive about 87% or about 30% of the time. An observed cluster of highly shared sequence variants was recorded as a likely sequencing artifact. Researchers reported in a later analysis that a missense DCLRE1C variant was tied to TCR beta V- and J-gene trimming.

This clone was found once. The antigen remains unidentified. It was with 60 Vbeta and 13 Jbeta primers that the PCR ran. The authors' processing: Counted up in a later analysis, unique TCR beta chains came to around 80 million, with around 10 million shared. Using immunoSEQ multiplex PCR, the repertoire was profiled, and TCRdb retains in-frame clones only, with some absent. That table supplies the V and J calls and clone size; D and trimming were determined from the DNA. Here the sample spans about 140,000 clones, 80% being singletons. Sequences were obtained from PBMCs. The TCR comes from a male donor in good health and CMV-seronegative.

CDR3 nucleotide sequence: TGTGCCATCAGTTCCCAGGGGAATGAAAAACTGTTTTTT. It yields the protein CAISSQGNEKLFF. V gene TRBV10-3 combines with J gene TRBJ1-4, with TRBD1 as a possible D gene (6 bases). Germline loops: CDR1 ENHRY, CDR2 SYGVKD. Deletions cut 5 bases from V and 5 bases from J, with 9 bases between. This CDR3 contains 13 residues.